This T cell receptor (beta chain) was identified during a study of identical twins (dated by TCRdb to 2016 to 2018). Study-level background: TCR alpha and beta repertoires from monozygotic twins, unrelated adults of various ages and cord blood were deep-sequenced to test whether fetal clonotypes persist. Replicate twin experiments were performed at different times using different library preparation protocols to rule out contamination.

Receptors were amplified or captured by 5' RACE. TCRdb names Illumina HiSeq 2000 as the instrument used. A universal primer binding site was introduced by template switching, and a unique molecular identifier was present in the final cDNA, enabling accurate counting of TCR cDNA molecules. Specific primers in the conserved constant-segment region were used to synthesize first-strand cDNA for TCR alpha and beta chains. To control for contamination, each cDNA library was double barcoded with a SMART-Mk sample barcode plus Illumina barcodes. TruSeq adapter sequences, together with Illumina sample barcodes, were added in two successive PCR steps. The Illumina HiSeq platform was used with custom primers to sequence TCR alpha and beta cDNA libraries. The study's processing was this. MiGEC was used to process raw reads and extract unique molecular identifiers, and MiXCR was used to find CDR3 positions. For each individual, recombination models were inferred using an EM algorithm with the repgenHMM and IGoR tools. The analysis of shared clonotypes was done with the tcR package in R, with sharing normalized by the product of cloneset sizes. To study raw recombination free of thymic and clonal selection effects, out-of-frame nonproductive sequences were analyzed. TCRdb ran its own pipeline on the public reads, namely fastp trimming at Q25 and MiXCR clone calling, and kept in-frame beta chains. When rows share a CDR3 protein, they turn into one entry using the most common DNA and genes. Clone size and V and J calls follow TCRdb, not the original study. This sample is represented by 700,000 to 950,000 distinct CDR3 sequences; 12% of them were singletons. Clones ranked in the top ten supply roughly 1.6% of the sample.

Remarks on this clonotype: The antigen it binds to is not known. No base quality values were provided; no much bigger clone lies one nucleotide off.

Sequences MDHEN (CDR1) and SYDVKM (CDR2) are obtained from the germline V gene. The germline ends are 21 bases apart after V is trimmed by 4 bases and J by 0 bases. The CDR3 spans 18 residues, from the cysteine through the phenylalanine. Left in the record is the CDR3 DNA by itself, 54 bases read in frame from the first base. What the research found in general, with its limitations: Excess twin sharing in beta out-of-frame sequences was weaker because fewer shared sequences lowered the signal-to-noise ratio. Fewer insertions were carried by abundant cord blood beta clonotypes; a weaker similar trend was observed in young adult naive repertoires, while no such trend was observed in memory repertoires. Zero-insertion analyses could be partly confounded by invariant T cells such as MAIT and iNKT, though diverse VJ usage argued against such confounding for most clonotypes. Out-of-frame TCR alpha sharing in monozygotic twins was systematically underestimated by recombination models, whereas sharing between unrelated individuals was in agreement with the recombination models. Because the same donors could not be followed over many years, the conclusions relied on cross-sectional statistical analysis. Out-of-frame TCR alpha sequences shared between twins showed an excess of low generation-probability sequences compared with coincidental sharing between unrelated individuals.

All donors were healthy Caucasians. The twin cohort comprised three pairs of female monozygotic twins, all aged roughly 18 to 30 years. Peripheral blood mononuclear cells were the source from which RNA for the TCR libraries was isolated. Another study also made use of these data, one on yellow fever vaccine responses in identical twins. As described in the second report: The authors reported that the T cell response to vaccination in identical twins appeared partly convergent and partly personalized. The study precisely tracked vaccine-responding T cell clones in identical twins.

This receptor was obtained from a woman in her late teens or twenties in good health. Sequencing input: PBMCs. Recombination linked TRBV28 to TRBJ1-2, and the D gene may be TRBD1, 5 bases matching. The DNA is TGTGCCAGCAGTTCGCATCTGGGCTCCAGGACACCTAACTATGGCTACACCTTC. It translates as CASSSHLGSRTPNYGYTF.